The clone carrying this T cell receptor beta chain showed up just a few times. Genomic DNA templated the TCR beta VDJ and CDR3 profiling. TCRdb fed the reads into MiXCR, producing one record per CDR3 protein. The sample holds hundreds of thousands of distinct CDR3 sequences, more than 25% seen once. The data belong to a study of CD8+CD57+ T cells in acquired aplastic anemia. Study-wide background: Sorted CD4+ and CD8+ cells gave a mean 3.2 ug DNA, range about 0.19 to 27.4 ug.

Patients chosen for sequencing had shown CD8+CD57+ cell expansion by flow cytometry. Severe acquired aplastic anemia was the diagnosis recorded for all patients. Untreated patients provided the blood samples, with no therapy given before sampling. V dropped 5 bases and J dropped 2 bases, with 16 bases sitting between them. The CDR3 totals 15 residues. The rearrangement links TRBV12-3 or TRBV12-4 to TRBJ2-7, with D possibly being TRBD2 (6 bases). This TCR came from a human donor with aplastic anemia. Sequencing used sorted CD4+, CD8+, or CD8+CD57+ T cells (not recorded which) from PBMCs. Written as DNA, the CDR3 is TGTGCCAGCAGTCTTATAGCTGGAGGGACCTACGAGCAGTACTTC. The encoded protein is CASSLIAGGTYEQYF.